This T cell receptor (beta chain) was profiled in a study of T cell clonotyping in hematopoietic cell transplantation. Overall study results and limits: At the given depth, recipient repertoires were over 95% de novo clonotypes. Recipient TCR diversity dropped after transplant; expanded clonotypes rose from day 30 to 180.

The table came from immunoSEQ multiplex PCR; TCRdb's copy has only in-frame clones and leaves some out. This sample yields about 11,000 clones, of which 80% to 95% are seen a single time; 0.75% to 0.8% belongs to the top ten. Trimming cost V 5 bases and J 5 bases; bases outside gene matches: 4. The CDR3 loop spans 13 amino acids. Germline values: CDR1 SGHVS, CDR2 FNYEAQ. To note about this clone: Its antigen is currently unknown.

The chain has TRBV7-6 and TRBJ2-5; 8 nucleotides line up with TRBD1. The sequence was collected from a woman between 50 and 59 years old in good health. Some clones in this sample may be carry-over from other donors' samples. The sequenced sample consisted of peripheral blood mononuclear cells. CDR3 in DNA: TGTGCCAGCAGCGTCAGGGGGCTTGAGACCCAGTACTTC. Protein sequence: CASSVRGLETQYF. The full variable domain, in which reference TRBV7-6 and TRBJ2-5 provide the parts outside the CDR3, is GAGVSQSPRYKVTKRGQDVALRCDPISGHVSLYWYRQALGQGPEFLTYFNYEAQQDKSGLPNDRFSAERPEGSISTLTIQRTEQRDSAMYRCASSVRGLETQYFGPGTRLLVL.